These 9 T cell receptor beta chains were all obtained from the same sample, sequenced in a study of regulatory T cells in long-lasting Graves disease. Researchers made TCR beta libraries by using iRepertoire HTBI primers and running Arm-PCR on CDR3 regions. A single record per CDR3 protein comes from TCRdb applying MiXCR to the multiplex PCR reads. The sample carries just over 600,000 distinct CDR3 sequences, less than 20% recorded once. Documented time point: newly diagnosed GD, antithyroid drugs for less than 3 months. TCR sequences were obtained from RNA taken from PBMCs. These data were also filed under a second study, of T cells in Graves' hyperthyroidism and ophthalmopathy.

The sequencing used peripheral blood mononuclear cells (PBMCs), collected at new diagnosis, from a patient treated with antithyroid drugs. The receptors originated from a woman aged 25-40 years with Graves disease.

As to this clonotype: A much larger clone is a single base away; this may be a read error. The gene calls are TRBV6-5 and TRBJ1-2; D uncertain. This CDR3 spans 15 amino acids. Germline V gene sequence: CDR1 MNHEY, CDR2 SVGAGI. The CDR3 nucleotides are TGTGCCAGCAGTTATACCTGGGAGGGTTGGGATGGCTACATCTTC. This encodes CASSYTWEGWDGYIF.

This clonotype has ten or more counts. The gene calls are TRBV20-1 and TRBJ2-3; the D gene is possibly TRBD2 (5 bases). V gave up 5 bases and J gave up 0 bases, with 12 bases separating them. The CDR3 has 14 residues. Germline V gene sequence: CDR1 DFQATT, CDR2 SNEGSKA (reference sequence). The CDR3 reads CSALISASTDTQYF. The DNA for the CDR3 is TGCAGTGCTCTCATTAGCGCTAGCACAGATACGCAGTATTTT.

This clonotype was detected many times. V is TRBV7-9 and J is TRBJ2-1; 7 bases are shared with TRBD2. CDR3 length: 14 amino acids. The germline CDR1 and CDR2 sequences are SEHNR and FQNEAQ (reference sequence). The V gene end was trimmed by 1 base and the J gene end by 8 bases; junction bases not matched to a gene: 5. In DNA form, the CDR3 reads TGTGCCAGCAGCTTAGTCGGGGGGTTAGATGAGCAGTTCTTC. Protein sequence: CASSLVGGLDEQFF.

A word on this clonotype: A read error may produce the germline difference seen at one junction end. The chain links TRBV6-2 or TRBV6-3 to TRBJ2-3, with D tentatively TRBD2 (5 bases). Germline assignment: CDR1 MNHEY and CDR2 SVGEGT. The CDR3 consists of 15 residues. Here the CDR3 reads CASSYMRAGTDTQCF. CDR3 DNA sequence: TGTGCCAGCAGTTATATGCGGGCCGGCACAGATACGCAGTGTTTT.

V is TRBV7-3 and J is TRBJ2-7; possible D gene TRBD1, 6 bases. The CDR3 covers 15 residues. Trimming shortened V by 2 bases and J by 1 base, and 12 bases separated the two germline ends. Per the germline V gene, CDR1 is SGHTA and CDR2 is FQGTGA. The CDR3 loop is CASSLYRDESYEQYF. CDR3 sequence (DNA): TGTGCCAGCAGCTTATACAGGGACGAATCCTACGAGCAGTACTTC.

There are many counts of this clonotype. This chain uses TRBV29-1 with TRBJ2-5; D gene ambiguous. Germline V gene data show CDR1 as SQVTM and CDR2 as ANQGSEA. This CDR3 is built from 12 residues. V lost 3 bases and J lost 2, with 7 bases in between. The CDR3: CSVEGNQETQYF. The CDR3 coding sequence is TGCAGCGTTGAGGGTAATCAAGAGACCCAGTACTTC.

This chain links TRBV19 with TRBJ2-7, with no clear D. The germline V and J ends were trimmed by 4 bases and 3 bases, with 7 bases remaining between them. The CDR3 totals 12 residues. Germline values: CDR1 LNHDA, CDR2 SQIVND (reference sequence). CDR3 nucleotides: TGTGCCAGTAGTAACGAGCTCTACGAGCAGTACTTC. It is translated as CASSNELYEQYF.

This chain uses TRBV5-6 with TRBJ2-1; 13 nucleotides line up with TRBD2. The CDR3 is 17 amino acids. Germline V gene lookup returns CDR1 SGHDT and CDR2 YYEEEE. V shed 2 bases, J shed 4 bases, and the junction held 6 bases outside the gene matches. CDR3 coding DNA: TGTGCCAGCAGCTTCCGGACTAGCGGGAGTAGTTACAATGAGCAGTTCTTC. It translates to CASSFRTSGSSYNEQFF.

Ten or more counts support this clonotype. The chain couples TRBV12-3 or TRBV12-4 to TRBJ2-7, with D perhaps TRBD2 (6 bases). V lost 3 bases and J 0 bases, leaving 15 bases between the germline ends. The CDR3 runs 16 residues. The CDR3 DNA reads TGTGCCAGCAGTTTTCGAGCGGGTAGCCTCTCCTACGAGCAGTACTTC. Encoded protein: CASSFRAGSLSYEQYF.